This T cell receptor (beta chain) was recovered during a study of blood T cell repertoires in COVID-19. Study-level information: Acute and convalescent COVID-19 samples came from the United States, Italy and Spain. T cells, B-cell-depleted T cells, or PBMCs supplied cDNA or gDNA.

The junction had 4 bases not matched to a gene; V was cut back by 4 bases and J by 2 bases. The CDR3 runs to 14 residues. The V gene's germline CDR1 is SGHRS and CDR2 YFSETQ. In the original analysis: Cell counts per sample came from amplifying reference gene primers. Sequenced by immunoSEQ multiplex PCR; TCRdb stores in-frame clones only, minus some. V and J calls plus clone size are reproduced from that table; the DNA served to infer D and trimming. The data contain more than 200,000 clones, over 75% of them singletons. Participant-reported clinical history was the basis for cohort assignment. The sample comprised PBMCs or T cells enriched from blood (not recorded which). The TCR originated in a man younger than 45 with acute COVID-19. The rearrangement links TRBV5-1 to TRBJ1-2, with TRBD1 matching 8 bases. This CDR3 is CASSQGAKNYGYTF. In DNA form, the CDR3 reads TGCGCCAGCAGCCAGGGGGCGAAAAACTATGGCTACACCTTC.